This T cell receptor beta chain was obtained from a study of cytomegalovirus exposure and HLA in healthy donors. About the study: The same platform as the roughly 670 first-cohort repertoires was used for the 90 to 150 validation repertoires, a later analysis reported.

Profiled with immunoSEQ multiplex PCR; TCRdb holds only in-frame clones, not every one. The sample lists fewer than 120,000 clones; around 89% were seen once. Overall study results and limits: The tendency of first-cohort TCR clusters to co-occur in the 120 or so validation repertoires was identified by a subsequent analysis.

CDR3 length: 13 residues. Trimming left V 5 bases short and J 5 bases short, with 13 bases between. CDR1 is SSHAT and CDR2 is FNYEAQ in the germline V gene (reference sequence). This clone came up a few times. The antigen is unknown. This TCR derives from a woman in her thirties in good health and CMV-seropositive. Sequencing input: PBMCs. The chain links TRBV7-7 to TRBJ2-7, with a possible D match to TRBD1 (6 bases). DNA for the CDR3: TGTGCCAGCAGCCAGGGGTCATGGGACGAGCAGTACTTC. Protein product: CASSQGSWDEQYF.